This entry features one T cell receptor (gamma chain) sequence. Its antigen is not identified. This sample is drawn from a study of Vδ1+ human thymocytes. Study-wide findings and caveats: Bulk data may be misread because of unexpected Vdelta2 sequences. Highly polyclonal TRG and TRD repertoires with Gaussian CDR3 length distributions appeared in thymus. Donors shared many TRG clonotypes but few TRD clonotypes. Around 20% of thymic delta-chain sequences were Vdelta2, with few Vdelta3, unlike blood Vdelta1+ controls.

Extracted RNA was reverse transcribed into cDNA. Multiplex PCR used pooled V-gene forward primers and a constant-region reverse primer to amplify CDR3s. TCRdb re-called the multiplex PCR reads with CATT. The sample lists 9,000 or so gamma-chain clones; 56% were seen once. Germline values: CDR1 VTNTFY, CDR2 YDVSTARD (reference sequence). The J segment lost 4 bases and the V segment lost 0 bases, leaving 0 bases of the junction unmatched. The CDR3 loop spans 16 amino acids. Alphabeta T cells were depleted, then CD3+ Vdelta1+ Vdelta2- thymocytes were FACS-sorted. The source material was Vdelta1+ gamma-delta thymocytes from the thymus. Subset here: FACS-sorted CD3+ TCRalphabeta- TCRVdelta1+ TCRVdelta2- thymocytes. The sequence was obtained from a girl in the first two years of life who had congenital heart surgery. The gene calls are TRGV3 and TRGJP. The CDR3 loop reads CATWDRQELGKKIKVF. DNA for the CDR3: TGTGCCACCTGGGACAGGCAAGAGTTGGGCAAAAAAATCAAGGTATTT.